This TCR beta chain was retrieved from a study of blood T cell repertoires in COVID-19. Seattle's cohort entered during active infection and was followed longitudinally. Original processing notes: Estimation of nucleated cell counts was performed using reference gene primer amplification. The method was immunoSEQ multiplex PCR; TCRdb's version includes in-frame clones alone and lacks a portion of them. V and J calls and clone size are as listed in that table; D and trimming were resolved from the DNA. The repertoire includes about 370,000 clones, more than 70% of them detected once, and around 3% sits in the top ten. The germline V and J ends were trimmed by 1 base and 1 base, with 8 bases remaining between them. Germline V lookup: CDR1 SGHNT, CDR2 YENEEA. This CDR3 spans 15 amino acids.

V and J are TRBV11-3 and TRBJ2-1; D gene ambiguous. This receptor was taken from a young woman with COVID-19, enrolled during active disease. The sequencing sample was made of peripheral blood. CDR3 sequence (DNA): TGTGCCAGCAGCTTAGCCACGGTTTCCTACAATGAGCAGTTCTTC. Amino acid sequence: CASSLATVSYNEQFF.